This is a list of T cell receptor beta chains from one sample in a study of blood T cell repertoires in COVID-19. Measured with immunoSEQ multiplex PCR; TCRdb has only the in-frame clones, and not every one. The table shows roughly 140,000 clones, with around 83% occurring only once. Sequencing was carried out using PBMCs or T cells enriched from blood (not recorded which). The receptors were gathered from a woman aged 45-59 years who had been exposed to COVID-19. CDR3s include the opening cysteine and the closing phenylalanine or tryptophan. D genes are given only for firm matches. The size field is filled for only some rows; it gives once, few, many or a size class.

- | TRBJ2-3 | TRBV25-1 | - | CASNGQITDTQYF | TGTGCCAGCAACGGACAGATTACAGATACGCAGTATTTT
TRBD1 | TRBJ2-2 | TRBV24-1 | - | CATRQGTTGELFF | TGTGCCACCAGACAGGGGACCACCGGGGAGCTGTTTTTT
- | TRBJ2-1 | TRBV5-6 | - | CASSLEGRPYNEQFF | TGTGCCAGCAGCCTAGAAGGGAGGCCGTACAATGAGCAGTTCTTC
TRBD2 | TRBJ2-7 | TRBV10-3 | - | CAITPGLAGEQYF | TGTGCCATCACCCCTGGACTAGCGGGTGAGCAGTACTTC
TRBD1 | TRBJ1-1 | TRBV10-3 | - | CAISDRGRPEAFF | TGTGCCATCAGCGACAGGGGGCGGCCTGAAGCTTTCTTT
- | TRBJ1-5 | TRBV3-1/TRBV3-2 | - | CASSQARGMEPQHF | TGTGCCAGCAGCCAAGCGCGGGGCATGGAGCCCCAGCATTTT
TRBD2 | TRBJ2-1 | TRBV6-2/TRBV6-3 | - | CASSQPPGLGAYNEQFF | TGTGCCAGCAGTCAACCTCCGGGACTAGGCGCCTACAATGAGCAGTTCTTC
- | TRBJ1-3 | TRBV18 | - | CASSGLSGNTIYF | TGTGCCAGCTCGGGGCTCTCTGGAAACACCATATATTTT
- | TRBJ2-3 | TRBV10-3 | - | CAISGDTTDTQYF | TGTGCCATCAGTGGGGACACCACAGATACGCAGTATTTT
TRBD1 | TRBJ1-2 | TRBV10-1 | - | CASSDRQGGGYTF | TGCGCCAGCAGTGACCGACAGGGTGGTGGCTACACCTTC
TRBD1 | TRBJ1-1 | TRBV19 | - | CASSPGGQPVPEAFF | TGTGCCAGTAGTCCAGGGGGACAGCCCGTACCCGAAGCTTTCTTT
- | TRBJ2-3 | TRBV4-3 | - | CASSQDLGHRVADTQYF | TGCGCCAGCAGCCAAGATCTGGGCCACAGGGTGGCAGATACGCAGTATTTT
- | TRBJ2-7 | TRBV11-3 | - | CASSLGGTTYEQYF | TGTGCCAGCAGCTTAGGTGGGACAACCTACGAGCAGTACTTC
- | TRBJ2-7 | TRBV7-2 | few | CASSFRGLTYEQYF | TGTGCCAGCAGCTTCCGGGGGTTAACCTACGAGCAGTACTTC
- | TRBJ1-4 | TRBV14 | - | CASSHRVNEKLFF | TGTGCCAGCAGCCACCGCGTAAATGAAAAACTGTTTTTT
TRBD1 | TRBJ2-3 | TRBV18 | - | CASSPWTGGTSTDTQYF | TGTGCCAGCTCACCCTGGACAGGGGGAACTAGCACAGATACGCAGTATTTT
TRBD2 | TRBJ2-1 | TRBV19 | - | CASSIRRGGSYNEQFF | TGTGCCAGTAGTATCCGGCGGGGGGGCTCCTACAATGAGCAGTTCTTC
TRBD1 | TRBJ1-5 | TRBV9 | - | CASSGTGEWGPQHF | TGTGCCAGCAGCGGGACAGGGGAGTGGGGGCCCCAGCATTTT
- | TRBJ1-2 | TRBV5-5 | - | CASSFEPDYGYTF | TGTGCCAGCAGCTTTGAACCGGACTATGGCTACACCTTC
- | TRBJ2-6 | TRBV7-9 | - | CASSFWRAGSSGANVLTF | TGTGCCAGCAGCTTCTGGCGTGCGGGAAGCTCTGGGGCCAACGTCCTGACTTTC
- | TRBJ2-7 | TRBV29-1 | - | CSVGADYEQYF | TGCAGCGTTGGAGCGGACTACGAGCAGTACTTC
TRBD2 | TRBJ2-3 | TRBV7-3 | - | CASSVAGGPDTQYF | TGTGCCAGCAGTGTAGCGGGGGGGCCGGATACGCAGTATTTT
- | TRBJ2-2 | TRBV9 | - | CASSFSTPWGGRGDTGELFF | TGTGCCAGCAGTTTCTCTACGCCCTGGGGGGGGCGCGGGGACACCGGGGAGCTGTTTTTT
TRBD1 | TRBJ1-2 | TRBV24-1 | once | CATSGRQGAYGYTF | TGTGCCACCAGTGGACGACAGGGAGCCTATGGCTACACCTTC
TRBD1 | TRBJ1-2 | TRBV6-2/TRBV6-3 | - | CASSRRQGTNYGYTF | TGTGCCAGCAGCCGAAGACAGGGGACGAACTATGGCTACACCTTC
TRBD1 | TRBJ2-2 | TRBV5-6 | - | CASSPPGGLGELFF | TGTGCCAGCAGCCCACCAGGGGGCCTCGGGGAGCTGTTTTTT
- | TRBJ1-1 | TRBV5-1 | - | CASSLSGVTEAFF | TGCGCCAGCAGCCTATCGGGTGTTACTGAAGCTTTCTTT